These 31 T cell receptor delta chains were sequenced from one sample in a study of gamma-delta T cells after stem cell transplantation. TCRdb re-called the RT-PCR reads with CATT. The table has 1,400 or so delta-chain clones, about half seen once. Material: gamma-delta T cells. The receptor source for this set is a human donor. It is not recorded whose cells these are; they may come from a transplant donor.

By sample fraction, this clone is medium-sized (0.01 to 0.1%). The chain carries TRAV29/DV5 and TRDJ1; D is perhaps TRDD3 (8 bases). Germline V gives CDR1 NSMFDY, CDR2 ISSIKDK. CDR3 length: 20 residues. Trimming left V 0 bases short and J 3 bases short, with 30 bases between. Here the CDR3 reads CAASERSYKLGGSSADKLIF. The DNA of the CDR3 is TGTGCAGCAAGCGAGCGTTCCTACAAACTGGGGGGCTCTTCAGCCGATAAACTCATCTTT.

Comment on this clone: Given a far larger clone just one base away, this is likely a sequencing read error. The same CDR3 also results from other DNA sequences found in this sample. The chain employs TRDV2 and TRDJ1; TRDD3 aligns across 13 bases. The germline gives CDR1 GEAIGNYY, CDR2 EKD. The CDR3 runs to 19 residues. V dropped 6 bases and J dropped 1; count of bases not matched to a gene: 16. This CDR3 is CACQLGDTSGLKSTDKLIF. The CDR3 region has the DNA TGTGCCTGTCAACTGGGGGATACGTCTGGCCTGAAGAGCACCGATAAACTCATCTTT.

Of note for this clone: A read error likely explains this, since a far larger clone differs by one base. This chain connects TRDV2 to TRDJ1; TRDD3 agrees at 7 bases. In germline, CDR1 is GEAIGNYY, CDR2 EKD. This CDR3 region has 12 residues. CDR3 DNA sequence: TGTGCCTGTGACAAGGTCTGTACTGGGGACTTCTTT. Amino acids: CACDKVCTGDFF.

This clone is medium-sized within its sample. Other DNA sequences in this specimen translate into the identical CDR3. The CDR3 loop reads CALGDSDLPSYSGWVADKLIF. CDR3 in DNA: TGTGCTCTTGGGGACTCCGACCTCCCTTCCTACAGTGGCTGGGTTGCCGATAAACTCATCTTT. This rearrangement joins TRDV1 to TRDJ1; 9 bases agree with TRDD2. Per germline, CDR1 TSWWSYY and CDR2 QGS. The CDR3 is made up of 21 amino acids. V dropped 3 bases and J dropped 3; count of bases not matched to a gene: 23.

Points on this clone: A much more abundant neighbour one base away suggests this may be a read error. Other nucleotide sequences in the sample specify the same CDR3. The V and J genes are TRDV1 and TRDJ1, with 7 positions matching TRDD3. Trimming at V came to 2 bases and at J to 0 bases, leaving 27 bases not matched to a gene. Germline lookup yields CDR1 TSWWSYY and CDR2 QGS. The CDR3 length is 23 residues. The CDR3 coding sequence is TGTGCTCTTGGGGAATCATCCCCAGTGGGGGAGATTCTTCCCTGGGATTACACCGATAAACTCATCTTT. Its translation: CALGESSPVGEILPWDYTDKLIF.

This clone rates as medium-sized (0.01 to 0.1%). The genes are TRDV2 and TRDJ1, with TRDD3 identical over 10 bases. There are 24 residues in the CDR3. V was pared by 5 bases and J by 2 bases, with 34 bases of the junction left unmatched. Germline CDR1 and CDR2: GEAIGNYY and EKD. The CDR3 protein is CACVPGSRLPNGSPGGYGTDKLIF. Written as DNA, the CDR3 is TGTGCCTGTGTCCCCGGTAGTCGTCTCCCTAATGGGAGCCCAGGGGGATACGGAACCGATAAACTCATCTTT.

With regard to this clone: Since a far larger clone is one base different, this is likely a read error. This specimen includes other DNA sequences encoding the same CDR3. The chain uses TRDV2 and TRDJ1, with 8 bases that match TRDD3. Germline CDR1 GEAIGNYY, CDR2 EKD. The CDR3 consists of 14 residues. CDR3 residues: CACDTGWGTDKLIF. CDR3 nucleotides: TGTGCCTGTGACACCGGCTGGGGGACCGATAAACTCATCTTC.

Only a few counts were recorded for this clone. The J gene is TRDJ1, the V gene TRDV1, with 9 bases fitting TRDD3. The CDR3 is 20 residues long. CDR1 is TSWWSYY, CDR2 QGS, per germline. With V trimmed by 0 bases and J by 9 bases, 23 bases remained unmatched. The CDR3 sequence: CALGELEGITSWGMRKELIF. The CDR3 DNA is TGTGCTCTTGGGGAACTAGAGGGTATTACGTCCTGGGGGATGCGTAAAGAACTCATCTTT.

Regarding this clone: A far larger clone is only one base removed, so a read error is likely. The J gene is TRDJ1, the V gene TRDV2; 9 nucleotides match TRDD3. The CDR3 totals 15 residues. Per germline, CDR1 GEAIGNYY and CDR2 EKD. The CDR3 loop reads CACDKLGDRTDKLTF. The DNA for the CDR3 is TGTGCCTGTGACAAACTGGGGGACCGCACCGATAAACTCACCTTT.

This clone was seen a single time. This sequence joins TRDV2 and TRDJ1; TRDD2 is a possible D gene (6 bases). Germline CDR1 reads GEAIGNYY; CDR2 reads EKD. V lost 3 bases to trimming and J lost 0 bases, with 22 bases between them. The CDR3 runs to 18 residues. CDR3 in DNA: TGTGCCTGTGACTTCCTGGATCCTACTGCGGGGCACACCGATAAACTCATCTTT. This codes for CACDFLDPTAGHTDKLIF.

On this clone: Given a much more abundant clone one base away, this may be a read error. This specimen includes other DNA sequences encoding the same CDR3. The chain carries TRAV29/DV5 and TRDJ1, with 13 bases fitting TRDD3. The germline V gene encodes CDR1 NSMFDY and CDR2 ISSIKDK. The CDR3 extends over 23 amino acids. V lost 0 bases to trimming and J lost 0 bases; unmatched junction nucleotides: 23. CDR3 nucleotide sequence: TGTGCAGCAAGCGCTAGTCTAAAAGACTGGGGGATACGGTCTAGCCCGTACACCGATAAACTCATCTTT. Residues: CAASASLKDWGIRSSPYTDKLIF. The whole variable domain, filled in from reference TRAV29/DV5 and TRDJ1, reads DQQVKQNSPSLSVQEGRISILNCDYTNSMFDYFLWYKKYPAEGPTFLISISSIKDKNEDGRFTVFLNKSAKHLSLHIVPSQPGDSAVYFCAASASLKDWGIRSSPYTDKLIFGKGTRVTVEP.

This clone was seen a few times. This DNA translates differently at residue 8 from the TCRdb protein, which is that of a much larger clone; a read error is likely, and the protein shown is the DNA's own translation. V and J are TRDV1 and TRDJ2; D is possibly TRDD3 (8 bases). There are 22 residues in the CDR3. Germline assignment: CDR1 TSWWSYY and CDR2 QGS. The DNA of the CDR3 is TGTGCTCTTGGGCCCGGGGCACTTTCCTACCGGGGATACATCTCTTTGACAGCACAACTATTCTTT. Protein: CALGPGALSYRGYISLTAQLFF.

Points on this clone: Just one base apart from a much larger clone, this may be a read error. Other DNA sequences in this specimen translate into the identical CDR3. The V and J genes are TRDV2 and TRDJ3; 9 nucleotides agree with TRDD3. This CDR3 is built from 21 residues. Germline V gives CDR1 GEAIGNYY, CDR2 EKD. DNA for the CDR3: TGCGCCTGTGACCCCATAAGGGGGGATACTCGAAGCTCCTGGGACACCCGACAGATGTTTTTC. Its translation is CACDPIRGDTRSSWDTRQMFF.

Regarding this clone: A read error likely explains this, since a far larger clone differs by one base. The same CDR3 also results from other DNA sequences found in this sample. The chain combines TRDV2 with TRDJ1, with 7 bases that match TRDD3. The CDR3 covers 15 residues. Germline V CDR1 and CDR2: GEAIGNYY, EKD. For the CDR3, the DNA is TGTGCTTGTGACACCGTTGGTCTTGGGGGAGATAAACTCATCTTT. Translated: CACDTVGLGGDKLIF.

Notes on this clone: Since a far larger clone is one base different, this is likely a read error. The CDR3: CALGEVLLGVGDWGAQLFF. The CDR3 coding sequence is TGTGCTCTTGGCGAGGTCCTGTTAGGGGTGGGGGATTGGGGAGCACAACTCTTCTTT. The chain combines TRDV1 with TRDJ2, with 8 positions matching TRDD3. Trimming cost V 6 bases and J 7 bases; bases outside gene matches: 22. Germline CDR1 is TSWWSYY and CDR2 is QGS. The CDR3 spans 19 residues.

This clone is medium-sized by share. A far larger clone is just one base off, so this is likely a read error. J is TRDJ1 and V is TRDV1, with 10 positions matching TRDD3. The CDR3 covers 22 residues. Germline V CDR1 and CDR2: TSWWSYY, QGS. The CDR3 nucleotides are TGTGCTCTTGGGGAAAGTCCTTCCCCCCGTCGGTGGGGGATACCCCGCGGGGATAAACCCATCTTT. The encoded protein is CALGESPSPRRWGIPRGDKPIF.

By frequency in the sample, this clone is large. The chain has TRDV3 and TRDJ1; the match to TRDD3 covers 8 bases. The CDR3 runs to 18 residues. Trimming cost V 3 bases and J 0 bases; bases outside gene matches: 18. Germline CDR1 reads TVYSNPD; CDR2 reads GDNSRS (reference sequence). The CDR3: CAFLGRGTGGLYTDKLIF. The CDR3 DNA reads TGTGCCTTCCTCGGGAGGGGTACTGGGGGCCTTTACACCGATAAACTCATCTTT.

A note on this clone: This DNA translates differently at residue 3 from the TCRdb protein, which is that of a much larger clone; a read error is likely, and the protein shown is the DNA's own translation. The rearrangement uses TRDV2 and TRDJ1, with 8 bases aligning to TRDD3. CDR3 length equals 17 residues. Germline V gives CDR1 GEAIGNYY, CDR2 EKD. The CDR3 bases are TGTGCCTATGACACTCCCGGTCTCTCGGGGATACACGGTAAACTCATCTTT. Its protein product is CAYDTPGLSGIHGKLIF.

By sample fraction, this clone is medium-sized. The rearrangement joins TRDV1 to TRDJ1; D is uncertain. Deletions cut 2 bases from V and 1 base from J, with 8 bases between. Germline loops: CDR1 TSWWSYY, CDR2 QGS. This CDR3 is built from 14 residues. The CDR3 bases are TGTGCTCTTGGGGAATTAGCCCGCACCGATAAACTCATCTTT. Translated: CALGELARTDKLIF.

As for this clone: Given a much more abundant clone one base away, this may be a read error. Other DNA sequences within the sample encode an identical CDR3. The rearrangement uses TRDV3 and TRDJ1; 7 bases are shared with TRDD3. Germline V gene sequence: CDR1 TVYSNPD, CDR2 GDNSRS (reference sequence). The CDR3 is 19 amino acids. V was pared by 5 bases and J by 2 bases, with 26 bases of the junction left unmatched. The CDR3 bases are TGTGCCCTGCGGCCTTATCCTATGATGGGGGAAACCCTTACCGATAAACTCATCTTT. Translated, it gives CALRPYPMMGETLTDKLIF.

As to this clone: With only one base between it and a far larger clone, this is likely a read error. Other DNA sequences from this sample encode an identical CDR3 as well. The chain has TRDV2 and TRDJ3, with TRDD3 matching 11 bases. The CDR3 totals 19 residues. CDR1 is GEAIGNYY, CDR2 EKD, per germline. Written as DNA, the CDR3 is TGTGCCTGTGACACCTGGGGGATACGGTCCGGTGACGACACCCGGCAGATGTTTTTC. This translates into CACDTWGIRSGDDTRQMFF.

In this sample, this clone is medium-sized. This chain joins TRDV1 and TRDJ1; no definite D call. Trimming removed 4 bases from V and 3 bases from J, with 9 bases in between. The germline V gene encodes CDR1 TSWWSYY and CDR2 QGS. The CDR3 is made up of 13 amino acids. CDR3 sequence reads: CALGGQRADKLIF. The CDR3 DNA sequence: TGTGCTCTTGGGGGCCAGAGGGCCGATAAACTCATCTTT.

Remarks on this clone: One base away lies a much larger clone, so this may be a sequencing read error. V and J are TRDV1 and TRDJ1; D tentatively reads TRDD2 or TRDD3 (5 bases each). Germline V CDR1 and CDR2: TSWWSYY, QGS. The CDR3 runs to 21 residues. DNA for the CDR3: TGTGCTCTTGTGGAACTATCGCCTACGGGGAACGGCGCCCAGAACACCGATAAACTCATCTTT. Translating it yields CALVELSPTGNGAQNTDKLIF.

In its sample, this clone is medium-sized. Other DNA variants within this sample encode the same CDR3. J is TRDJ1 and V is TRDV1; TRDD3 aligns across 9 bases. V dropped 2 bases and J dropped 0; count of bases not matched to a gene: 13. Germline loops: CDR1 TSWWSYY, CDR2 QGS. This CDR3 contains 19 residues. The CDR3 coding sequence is TGTGCTCTTGGGGAAGTGTCCTCCTACGCTGGGGGATACACCGATAAACTCATCTTT. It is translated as CALGEVSSYAGGYTDKLIF.

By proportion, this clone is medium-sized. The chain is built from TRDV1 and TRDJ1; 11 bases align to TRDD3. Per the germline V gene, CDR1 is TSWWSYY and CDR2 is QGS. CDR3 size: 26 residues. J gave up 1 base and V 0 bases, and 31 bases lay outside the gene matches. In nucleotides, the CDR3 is TGTGCTCTTGGGGAACTGCCCGCTAAAGGCCTTCCTACAAACTGGGGGATAAGTCCTGGCACCGATAAACTCATCTTT. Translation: CALGELPAKGLPTNWGISPGTDKLIF.

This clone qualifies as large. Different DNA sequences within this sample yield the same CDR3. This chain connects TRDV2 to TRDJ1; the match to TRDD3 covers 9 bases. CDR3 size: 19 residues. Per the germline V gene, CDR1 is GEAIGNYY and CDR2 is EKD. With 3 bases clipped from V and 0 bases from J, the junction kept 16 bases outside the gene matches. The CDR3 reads CACDSIQSWLGDDTDKLIF. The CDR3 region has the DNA TGTGCCTGTGACTCTATACAATCCTGGCTGGGGGATGACACCGATAAACTCATCTTT.

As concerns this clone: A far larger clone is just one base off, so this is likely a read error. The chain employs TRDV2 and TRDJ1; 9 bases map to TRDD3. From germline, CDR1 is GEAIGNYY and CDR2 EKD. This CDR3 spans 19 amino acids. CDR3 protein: CARDSIQSWLGDDTDKLIF. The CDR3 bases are TGTGCCCGTGACTCTATACAATCCTGGCTGGGGGATGACACCGATAAACTCATCTTT.

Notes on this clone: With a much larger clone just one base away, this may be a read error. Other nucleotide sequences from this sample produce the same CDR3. In DNA form, the CDR3 reads TGTGCTCTTGGGGAAGGGGGCCATTTGGGGTCCTGGAGGGGACACACCGATAAACTCATCTTT. It specifies CALGEGGHLGSWRGHTDKLIF. J is TRDJ1 and V is TRDV1; perhaps TRDD3 as D (5 bases). Germline CDR1 is TSWWSYY and CDR2 is QGS. With 2 bases removed from V and 0 bases from J, the gap between germline ends came to 28 bases. The CDR3 is 21 amino acids.

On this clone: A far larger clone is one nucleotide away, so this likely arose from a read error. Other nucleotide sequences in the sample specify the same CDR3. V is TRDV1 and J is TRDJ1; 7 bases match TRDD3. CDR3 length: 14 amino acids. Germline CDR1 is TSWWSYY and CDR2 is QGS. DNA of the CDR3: TGTGCCCTTGGGGGGATCCCCCCATCCGATAAACTCATCTTT. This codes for CALGGIPPSDKLIF.

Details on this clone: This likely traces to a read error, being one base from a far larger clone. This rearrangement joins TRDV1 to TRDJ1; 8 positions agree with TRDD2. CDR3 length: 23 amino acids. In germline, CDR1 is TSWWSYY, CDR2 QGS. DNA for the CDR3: TGTGCTCTTGGGGACACCCCGAGGACTTCCTACAAGTACTGGGTAAAGTTCGCCGATAAACGCATCTTT. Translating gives CALGDTPRTSYKYWVKFADKRIF.

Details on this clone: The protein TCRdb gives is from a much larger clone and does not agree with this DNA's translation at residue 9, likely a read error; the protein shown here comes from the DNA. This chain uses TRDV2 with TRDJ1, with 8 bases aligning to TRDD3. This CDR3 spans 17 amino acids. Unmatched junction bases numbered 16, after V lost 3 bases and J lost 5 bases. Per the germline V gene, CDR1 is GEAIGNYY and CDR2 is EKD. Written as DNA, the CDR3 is TGTGCCTGTGACCCAAAAGAGGTCAGGGGATACTCAGATAAACTCATCTTT. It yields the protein CACDPKEVRGYSDKLIF.